Following are 20 T cell receptor beta chains from one sample sequenced in a study of graft-versus-host responses after intestinal transplantation. Antigens for these TCRs are unknown. Sequencing used immunoSEQ multiplex PCR; TCRdb keeps in-frame clones, though not all of them. The data hold 85,000 to 90,000 clones, with roughly four fifths observed a single time. Sequenced here: unstimulated CD8+ T cells sorted from spleen or lymph node cells, sampled before intestinal transplant. The source is a human donor who received an intestinal transplant.

In DNA, the CDR3 is TGCGCCAGCAGCTTGGCCTTGACAGGGCAGGGGACCCAGTACTTC. This encodes CASSLALTGQGTQYF. The chain is built from TRBV5-1 and TRBJ2-5; 7 nucleotides match TRBD1. This CDR3 contains 15 residues. Germline loops: CDR1 SGHRS, CDR2 YFSETQ. Trimming took 0 bases from V and 7 from J; bases not matched to a gene: 9. Full variable domain (outside the CDR3, taken from reference TRBV5-1 and TRBJ2-5): KAGVTQTPRYLIKTRGQQVTLSCSPISGHRSVSWYQQTPGQGLQFLFEYFSETQRNKGNFPGRFSGRQFSNSRSEMNVSTLELGDSALYLCASSLALTGQGTQYFGPGTRLLVL.

The rearrangement links TRBV5-1 to TRBJ1-1; D gene ambiguous. The CDR3 covers 14 residues. With 0 bases removed from V and 0 bases from J, the gap between germline ends came to 6 bases. Germline V gives CDR1 SGHRS, CDR2 YFSETQ. The CDR3 spells CASSLESVNTEAFF. The CDR3 DNA reads TGCGCCAGCAGCTTGGAGTCAGTGAACACTGAAGCTTTCTTT.

The rearrangement joins TRBV6-4 to TRBJ2-1, with 14 bases aligning to TRBD2. Trimming removed 2 bases from V and 6 bases from J; junction bases left unmatched: 6. The CDR3 covers 17 residues. CDR1 MRHNA and CDR2 SNTAGT come from the germline V gene. The CDR3 nucleotides read TGTGCCAGCAGTGACCAGACTAGCGGGGGGGGCGGCAATGAGCAGTTCTTC. Translating it yields CASSDQTSGGGGNEQFF.

This clone was found a few times. This chain joins TRBV6-5 and TRBJ2-2; no clear D gene. Germline CDR1 MNHEY, CDR2 SVGAGI. V dropped 0 bases and J dropped 5 bases, with 4 bases sitting between them. The CDR3 is 13 amino acids. The CDR3: CASSYSRTGELFF. In DNA form, the CDR3 reads TGTGCCAGCAGTTACTCGCGGACCGGGGAGCTGTTTTTT.

The rearrangement joins TRBV5-4 to TRBJ1-5; 8 bases agree with TRBD1. The CDR3 totals 15 residues. The J segment lost 5 bases and the V segment lost 0 bases, leaving 4 bases of the junction unmatched. Germline CDR1 is SGHNT and CDR2 is YYREEE (reference sequence). The CDR3 DNA follows: TGTGCCAGCAGCTTGGGACAGGGGTTCGATCAGCCCCAGCATTTT. This codes for CASSLGQGFDQPQHF.

This clone was seen only once. V usage is TRBV15 and J usage is TRBJ2-1; D unclear. The CDR3 has 13 amino acids. V lost 0 bases and J 9 bases, leaving 9 bases between the germline ends. Germline V gene data show CDR1 as LNHNV and CDR2 as YYDKDF (reference sequence). In DNA, the CDR3 is TGTGCCACCAGCAGAGAAGGTCGTGTTGAGCAGTTCTTC. Its protein is CATSREGRVEQFF.

This chain joins TRBV6-5 and TRBJ2-1; D may match TRBD1 or TRBD2 (5 bases each). CDR1 MNHEY and CDR2 SVGAGI come from the germline V gene. The CDR3 contains 14 residues. Trimming removed 5 bases from V and 7 bases from J, with 15 bases in between. CDR3 DNA: TGTGCCAGCAGTCTAGGGACCCCTGGGAATGAGCAGTTCTTC. It translates to CASSLGTPGNEQFF.

The chain recombines TRBV2 with TRBJ2-3, with TRBD2 matching 9 bases. This CDR3 is built from 13 residues. CDR1 SNHLY and CDR2 FYNNEI come from the germline V gene. The trim removed 7 bases at V and 4 bases at J, leaving 3 bases unmatched. CDR3 protein: CASTERGADTQYF. The CDR3 DNA reads as TGTGCCAGCACAGAGCGGGGGGCAGATACGCAGTATTTT. The whole variable domain, filled in from reference TRBV2 and TRBJ2-3, reads EPEVTQTPSHQVTQMGQEVILRCVPISNHLYFYWYRQILGQKVEFLVSFYNNEISEKSEIFDDQFSVERPDGSNFTLKIRSTKLEDSAMYFCASTERGADTQYFGPGTRLTVL.

V is TRBV9 and J is TRBJ2-3, with 11 bases that match TRBD2. V trimming: 0 bases; J trimming: 2 bases; junction bases outside the gene matches: 2. This CDR3 has 16 residues. Germline V gives CDR1 SGDLS, CDR2 YYNGEE. CDR3 sequence reads: CASSVEGLAATDTQYF. In nucleotides, the CDR3 is TGTGCCAGCAGCGTAGAGGGACTAGCGGCCACAGATACGCAGTATTTT.

CDR3 nucleotide sequence: TGTGCCAGCAGTTGGGGGACAGGCTACGAGCAGTACTTC. Its translation is CASSWGTGYEQYF. V usage is TRBV7-9 and J usage is TRBJ2-7; 8 nucleotides line up with TRBD1. J lost 3 bases, V lost 6 bases, and 4 bases had no gene match. Germline CDR1 and CDR2: SEHNR and FQNEAQ (reference sequence). The CDR3 consists of 13 residues.

V and J are TRBV6-1 and TRBJ1-2; D is unclear. CDR3 length equals 14 residues. Germline assignment: CDR1 MNHNS and CDR2 SASEGT. V was cut by 6 bases and J by 4 bases, with 15 bases left in between. This chain's CDR3 is CASSPTSTLYGYTF. CDR3 DNA: TGTGCCAGCAGCCCGACCTCGACCCTCTATGGCTACACCTTC.

The chain links TRBV27 to TRBJ2-7, with 8 bases fitting TRBD2. The germline gives CDR1 MNHEY, CDR2 SMNVEV (reference sequence). V trimming: 5 bases; J trimming: 2 bases; junction bases outside the gene matches: 5. The CDR3 length is 14 residues. CDR3 bases: TGTGCCAGCAGTCCCGGGAGGGCAACCTACGAGCAGTACTTC. It codes for CASSPGRATYEQYF.

The rearrangement uses TRBV9 and TRBJ2-2; D remains ambiguous. The V end was cut by 1 base, the J end by 5 bases, with 6 bases between. Germline assignment: CDR1 SGDLS and CDR2 YYNGEE. The CDR3 contains 13 residues. The DNA for the CDR3 is TGTGCCAGCAGCGTATTGGGTACCGGGGAGCTGTTTTTT. Protein product: CASSVLGTGELFF. Using reference TRBV9 and TRBJ2-2 for the parts outside the CDR3, the full variable domain is DSGVTQTPKHLITATGQRVTLRCSPRSGDLSVYWYQQSLDQGLQFLIQYYNGEERAKGNILERFSAQQFPDLHSELNLSSLELGDSALYFCASSVLGTGELFFGEGSRLTVL.

The chain combines TRBV6-5 with TRBJ1-2; D not certain. CDR3 size: 14 residues. V was trimmed by 6 bases and J by 1 base, leaving 12 bases between them. Per germline, CDR1 MNHEY and CDR2 SVGAGI. The CDR3 DNA sequence: TGTGCCAGCAGACCCCATCACGTTAACTATGGCTACACCTTC. Its translation: CASRPHHVNYGYTF.

The chain recombines TRBV6-5 with TRBJ2-3; no definite D call. CDR3 length equals 14 residues. The germline CDR1 and CDR2 sequences are MNHEY and SVGAGI. Trimming cost V 6 bases and J 2 bases, with 12 bases left between them. DNA of the CDR3: TGTGCCAGCAGGCCTCTGGCCACCACAGATACGCAGTATTTT. Protein sequence: CASRPLATTDTQYF.

J is TRBJ2-7 and V is TRBV29-1; 9 bases are a match to TRBD1. V lost 6 bases to trimming and J lost 2 bases; unmatched junction nucleotides: 5. CDR1 and CDR2 (germline): SQVTM, ANQGSEA. The CDR3 covers 13 residues. CDR3 sequence reads: CSVLDRGAYEQYF. In DNA, the CDR3 is TGCAGCGTCTTGGACAGGGGAGCCTACGAGCAGTACTTC.

V and J are TRBV13 and TRBJ2-5; 13 bases map to TRBD2. V was clipped by 5 bases and J by 2 bases; unmatched bases: 8. The germline gives CDR1 PRHDT, CDR2 FYEKMQ (reference sequence). The CDR3 has 17 amino acids. CDR3 coding DNA: TGTGCCAGCAGCCCCTGGACTAGCGGGAGAAATCAAGAGACCCAGTACTTC. Translating it yields CASSPWTSGRNQETQYF.

The rearrangement uses TRBV7-3 and TRBJ2-7; D gene uncertain. CDR3 length: 12 residues. Trimming pared 3 bases from V and 4 bases from J, leaving 7 bases between. CDR1 SGHTA and CDR2 FQGTGA come from the germline V gene. DNA for the CDR3: TGTGCCAGCAGCTTCGACGGATACGAGCAGTACTTC. Amino acid sequence: CASSFDGYEQYF.

The DNA of the CDR3 is TGTGCCAGCAGCGTCAGGGGGATCAGAAACATTCAGTACTTC. It translates to CASSVRGIRNIQYF. The chain uses TRBV7-3 and TRBJ2-4; 7 bases match TRBD1. J gave up 6 bases and V 5 bases, and 7 bases lay outside the gene matches. There are 14 residues in the CDR3. Germline values: CDR1 SGHTA, CDR2 FQGTGA.

The chain links TRBV6-6 to TRBJ2-4; 7 nucleotides agree with TRBD2. Trimming cost V 8 bases and J 5 bases; bases outside gene matches: 9. Looked up from germline, CDR1 is MNHNY and CDR2 is SVGAGI (reference sequence). CDR3 length: 14 residues. The CDR3 loop reads CASGGEEGQNIQYF. The CDR3 DNA follows: TGTGCCAGCGGGGGGGAAGAAGGGCAAAACATTCAGTACTTC.